Sequencing of this T cell receptor beta chain was carried out in a study of cytomegalovirus exposure and HLA in healthy donors. Sequencing used immunoSEQ multiplex PCR; TCRdb keeps in-frame clones, though not all of them. The profile covers about 180,000 clones, with approximately 81% appearing a single time and 15% to 20% taken by the ten largest. This clone was observed once. The donors were in the roughly 110-subject validation cohort, distinct from the roughly 600-subject first cohort. Deletions cut 3 bases from V and 1 base from J, with 10 bases between. The CDR3 sequence is 15 residues long. The germline gives CDR1 SGHRS, CDR2 YFSETQ.

The TCR comes from a man younger than 35 in good health and CMV-seropositive. V is TRBV5-1 and J is TRBJ2-2, with no clear D. Sample: PBMCs. CDR3 DNA sequence: TGCGCCAGCAGCTCACAACCGATGAACACCGGGGAGCTGTTTTTT. It translates to CASSSQPMNTGELFF. The full variable domain, rest sourced from reference TRBV5-1 and TRBJ2-2, is KAGVTQTPRYLIKTRGQQVTLSCSPISGHRSVSWYQQTPGQGLQFLFEYFSETQRNKGNFPGRFSGRQFSNSRSEMNVSTLELGDSALYLCASSSQPMNTGELFFGEGSRLTVL.